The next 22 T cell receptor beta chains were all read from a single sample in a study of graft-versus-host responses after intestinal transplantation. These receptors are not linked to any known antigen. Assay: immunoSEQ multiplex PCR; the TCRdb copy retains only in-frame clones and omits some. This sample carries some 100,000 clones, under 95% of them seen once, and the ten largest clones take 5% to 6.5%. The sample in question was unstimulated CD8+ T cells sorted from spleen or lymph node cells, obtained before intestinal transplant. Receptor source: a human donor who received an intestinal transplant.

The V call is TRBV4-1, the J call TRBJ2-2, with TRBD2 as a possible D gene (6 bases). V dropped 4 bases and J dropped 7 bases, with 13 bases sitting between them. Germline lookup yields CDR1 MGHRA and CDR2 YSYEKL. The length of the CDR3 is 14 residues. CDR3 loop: CASSPTSFGGELFF. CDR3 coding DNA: TGCGCCAGCAGCCCCACTAGCTTTGGCGGGGAGCTGTTTTTT.

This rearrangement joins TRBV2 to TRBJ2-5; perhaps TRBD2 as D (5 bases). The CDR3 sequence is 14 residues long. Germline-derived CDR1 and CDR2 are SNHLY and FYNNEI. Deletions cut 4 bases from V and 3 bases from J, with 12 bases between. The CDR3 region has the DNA TGTGCCAGCAGTGCCGGGGATAGAGAAGAGACCCAGTACTTC. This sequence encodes CASSAGDREETQYF.

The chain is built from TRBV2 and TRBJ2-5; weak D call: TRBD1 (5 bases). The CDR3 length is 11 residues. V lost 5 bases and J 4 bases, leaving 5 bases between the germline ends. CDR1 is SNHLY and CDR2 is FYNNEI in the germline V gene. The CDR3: CASSQGETQYF. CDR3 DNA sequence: TGTGCCAGCAGTCAGGGAGAGACCCAGTACTTC.

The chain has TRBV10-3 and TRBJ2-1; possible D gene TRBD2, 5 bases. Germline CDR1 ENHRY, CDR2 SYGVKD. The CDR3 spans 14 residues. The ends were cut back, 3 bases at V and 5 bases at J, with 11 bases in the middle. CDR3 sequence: CAISDRGSDNEQFF. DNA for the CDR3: TGTGCCATCAGTGATCGTGGTAGCGACAATGAGCAGTTCTTC.

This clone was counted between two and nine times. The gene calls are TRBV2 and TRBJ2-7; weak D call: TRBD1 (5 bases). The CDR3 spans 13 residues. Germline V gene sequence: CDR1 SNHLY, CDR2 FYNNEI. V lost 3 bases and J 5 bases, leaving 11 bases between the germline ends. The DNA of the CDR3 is TGTGCCAGCAGTGATGGGGCGGACAACGAGCAGTACTTC. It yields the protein CASSDGADNEQYF.

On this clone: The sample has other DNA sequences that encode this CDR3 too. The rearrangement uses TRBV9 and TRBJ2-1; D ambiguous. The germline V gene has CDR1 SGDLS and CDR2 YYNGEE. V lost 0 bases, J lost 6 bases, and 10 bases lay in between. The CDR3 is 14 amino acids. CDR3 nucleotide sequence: TGTGCCAGCAGCGTAGTATCAGGCGGCAATGAGCAGTTCTTC. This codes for CASSVVSGGNEQFF.

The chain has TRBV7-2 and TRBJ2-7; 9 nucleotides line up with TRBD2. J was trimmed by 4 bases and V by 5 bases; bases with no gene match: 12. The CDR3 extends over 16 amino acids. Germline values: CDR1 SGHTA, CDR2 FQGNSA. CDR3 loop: CASSIPGGGGVYEQYF. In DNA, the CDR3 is TGTGCCAGCAGCATCCCCGGGGGCGGGGGGGTGTACGAGCAGTACTTC.

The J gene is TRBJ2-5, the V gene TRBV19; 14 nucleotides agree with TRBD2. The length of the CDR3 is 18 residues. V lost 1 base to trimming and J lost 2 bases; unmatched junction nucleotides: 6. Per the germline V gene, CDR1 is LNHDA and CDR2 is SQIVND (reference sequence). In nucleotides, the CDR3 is TGTGCCAGTAGTATAGGTGGGACTAGCGGGAGACCTCAAGAGACCCAGTACTTC. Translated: CASSIGGTSGRPQETQYF.

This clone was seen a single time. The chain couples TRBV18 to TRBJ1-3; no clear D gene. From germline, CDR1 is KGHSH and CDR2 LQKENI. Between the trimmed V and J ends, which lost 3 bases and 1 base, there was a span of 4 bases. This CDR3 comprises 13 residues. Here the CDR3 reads CASSPRSGNTIYF. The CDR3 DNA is TGTGCCAGCTCACCGAGGTCTGGAAACACCATATATTTT.

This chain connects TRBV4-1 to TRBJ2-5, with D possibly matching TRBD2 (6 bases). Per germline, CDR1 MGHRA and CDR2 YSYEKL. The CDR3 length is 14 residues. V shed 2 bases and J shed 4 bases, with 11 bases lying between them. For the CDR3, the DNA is TGCGCCAGCAGCCAAACGGGAGAAACAGAGACCCAGTACTTC. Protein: CASSQTGETETQYF.

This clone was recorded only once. This chain's CDR3 is CASSFGAGYTF. CDR3 DNA sequence: TGTGCCAGCAGCTTCGGGGCTGGCTACACCTTC. The chain employs TRBV11-2 and TRBJ1-2; a possible D gene is TRBD1 (5 bases). This CDR3 is built from 11 residues. The germline V gene has CDR1 SGHAT and CDR2 FQNNGV. Trimming removed 3 bases from V and 7 bases from J, with 6 bases in between.

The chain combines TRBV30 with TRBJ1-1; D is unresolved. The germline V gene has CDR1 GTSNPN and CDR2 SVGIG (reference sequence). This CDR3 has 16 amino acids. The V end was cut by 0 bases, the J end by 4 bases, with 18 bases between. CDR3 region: CAWSVLFRGFGTEAFF. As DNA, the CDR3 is TGTGCCTGGAGTGTATTGTTTCGGGGTTTCGGCACTGAAGCTTTCTTT. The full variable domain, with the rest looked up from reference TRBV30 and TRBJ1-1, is SQTIHQWPATLVQPVGSPLSLECTVEGTSNPNLYWYRQAAGRGLQLLFYSVGIGQISSEVPQNLSASRPQDRQFILSSKKLLLSDSGFYLCAWSVLFRGFGTEAFFGQGTRLTVV.

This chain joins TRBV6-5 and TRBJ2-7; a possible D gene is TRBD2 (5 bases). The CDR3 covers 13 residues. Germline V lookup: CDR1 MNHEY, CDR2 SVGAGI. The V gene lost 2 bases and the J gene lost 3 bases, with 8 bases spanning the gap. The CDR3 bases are TGTGCCAGCAGTTACCGGCGGGTCTACGAGCAGTACTTC. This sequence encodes CASSYRRVYEQYF.

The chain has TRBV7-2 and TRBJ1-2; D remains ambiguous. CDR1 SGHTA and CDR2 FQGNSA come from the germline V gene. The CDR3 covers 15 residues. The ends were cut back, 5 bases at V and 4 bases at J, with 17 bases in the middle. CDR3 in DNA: TGTGCCAGCAGCCCCCCGCCGGCCACAAGCTATGGCTACACCTTC. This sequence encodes CASSPPPATSYGYTF.

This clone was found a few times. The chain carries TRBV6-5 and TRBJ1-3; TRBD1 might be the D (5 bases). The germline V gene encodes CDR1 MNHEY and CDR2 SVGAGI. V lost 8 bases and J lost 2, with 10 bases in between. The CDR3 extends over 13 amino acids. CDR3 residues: CASSGVPGNTIYF. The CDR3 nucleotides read TGTGCCAGCTCGGGGGTACCTGGAAACACCATATATTTT.

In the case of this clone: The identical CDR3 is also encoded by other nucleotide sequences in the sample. The CDR3 spells CASSVGGGAPGELFF. The CDR3, as DNA: TGTGCCAGCAGCGTGGGCGGGGGGGCCCCCGGGGAGCTGTTTTTT. The V gene is TRBV9, the J gene TRBJ2-2; 9 positions match TRBD2. Germline V gene lookup returns CDR1 SGDLS and CDR2 YYNGEE. J gave up 6 bases and V 2 bases, and 5 bases lay outside the gene matches. The CDR3 has 15 residues.

In DNA, the CDR3 is TGTGCCAGCTCACCTGGACGGGAGGGTTACAATGAGCAGTTCTTC. Translating it yields CASSPGREGYNEQFF. This rearrangement joins TRBV18 to TRBJ2-1; 8 bases match TRBD2. Germline V gives CDR1 KGHSH, CDR2 LQKENI. This CDR3 has 15 residues. V gave up 3 bases and J gave up 4 bases; unmatched junction bases: 5.

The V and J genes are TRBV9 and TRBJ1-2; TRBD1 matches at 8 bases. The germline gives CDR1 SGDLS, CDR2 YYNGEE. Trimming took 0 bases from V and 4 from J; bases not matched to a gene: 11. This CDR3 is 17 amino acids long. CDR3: CASSVDGQGLSGYGYTF. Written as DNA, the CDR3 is TGTGCCAGCAGCGTAGACGGACAGGGCCTTTCCGGCTATGGCTACACCTTC.

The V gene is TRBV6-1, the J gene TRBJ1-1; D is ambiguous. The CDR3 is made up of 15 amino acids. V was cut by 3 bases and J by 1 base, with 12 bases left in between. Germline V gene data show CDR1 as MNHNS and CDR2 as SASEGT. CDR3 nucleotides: TGTGCCAGCAGTGAGCCTGCAGCCCAGAACACTGAAGCTTTCTTT. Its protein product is CASSEPAAQNTEAFF.

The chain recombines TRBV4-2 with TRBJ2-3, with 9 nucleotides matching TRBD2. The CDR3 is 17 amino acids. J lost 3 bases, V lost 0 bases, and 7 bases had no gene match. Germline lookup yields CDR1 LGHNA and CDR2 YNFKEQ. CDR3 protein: CASSQDPSSGITDTQYF. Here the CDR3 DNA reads TGTGCCAGCAGCCAAGATCCGTCTAGCGGGATTACAGATACGCAGTATTTT.

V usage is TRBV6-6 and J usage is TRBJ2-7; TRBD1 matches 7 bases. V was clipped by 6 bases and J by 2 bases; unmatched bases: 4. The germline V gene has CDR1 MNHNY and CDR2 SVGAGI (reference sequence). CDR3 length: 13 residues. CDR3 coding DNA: TGTGCCAGCAGCATCGGGACAGCCTACGAGCAGTACTTC. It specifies CASSIGTAYEQYF.

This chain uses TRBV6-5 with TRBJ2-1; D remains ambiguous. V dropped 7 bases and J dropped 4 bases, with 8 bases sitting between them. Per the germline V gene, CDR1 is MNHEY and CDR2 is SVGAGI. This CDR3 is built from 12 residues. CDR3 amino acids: CASNPGYNEQFF. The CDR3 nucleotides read TGTGCCAGCAACCCCGGGTACAATGAGCAGTTCTTC.